The entry below gives a single T cell receptor (beta chain) sequence along with its context. Its antigen is not known. The CDR3 length is 15 residues. The V and J ends lost 8 bases and 3 bases, in that order; junction bases with no gene match: 11. CDR1 is SNHLY, CDR2 FYNNEI, per germline. The table came from immunoSEQ multiplex PCR; TCRdb's copy has only in-frame clones and leaves some out. Of roughly 62,000 clones listed, 85% are singletons. This specimen belongs to a study of OX40 agonist ivuxolimab in advanced cancers. Study information: Three patients responded partially, comprising one with hepatocellular carcinoma and two with cutaneous melanoma. Points from the study as a whole: Certain nonresponders additionally had low normalized T-cell clonal expansion. Antigens targeted by the expanded peripheral T cells were not determined.

The TCR comes from an adult with an advanced solid tumor such as melanoma, head and neck, liver or kidney cancer. The specimen comprised CD4+ or CD8+ T cells sorted from blood, sampled in a trial of the OX40 agonist ivuxolimab. The J gene is TRBJ2-7, the V gene TRBV2; 9 nucleotides agree with TRBD1. The CDR3 nucleotides are TGTGCCAGCGGAGCTACCGGGACAGGGTACTACGAGCAGTACTTC. This sequence encodes CASGATGTGYYEQYF.